This record looks at one TCR beta chain sequence and its context. Its matching antigen is unknown. The CDR3 extends over 15 amino acids. Looked up from germline, CDR1 is SGHNT and CDR2 is YYREEE (reference sequence). Between the trimmed V and J ends, which lost 3 bases and 8 bases, there was a span of 20 bases. The source of the sample is a study of OX40 agonist ivuxolimab in advanced cancers. TCRdb's copy holds only in-frame clones and misses some; the assay was immunoSEQ multiplex PCR. Among tens of thousands of clones listed, approximately 92% were seen once. Findings and caveats of the study: Among some nonresponders, normalized T-cell clonal expansion was also low. Relative to CD4+ cells, CD8+ T cells on average had more expanded clones. In the expanded peripheral T cells, antigen specificity was never determined.

This receptor was taken from an adult with an advanced solid tumor such as melanoma, head and neck, liver or kidney cancer. Sequencing used CD4+ or CD8+ T cells sorted from blood, obtained in a trial of the OX40 agonist ivuxolimab. J is TRBJ1-2 and V is TRBV5-4; tentatively, D is TRBD1 (5 bases). CDR3 sequence: CASSWGNIDSRGYTF. CDR3 coding DNA: TGTGCCAGCAGCTGGGGCAATATTGACAGCAGAGGCTACACCTTC.